These 31 T cell receptor beta chains were all obtained from the same sample, sequenced in a study of T-cell reconstitution after alpha-beta-depleted transplantation in children. It was with unique molecular identifiers that the TCRbeta library was prepared. Each CDR3 protein is one row after TCRdb ran MiXCR on the PCR reads. The table shows about 400,000 distinct CDR3 sequences, with roughly 22% occurring only once. The material sequenced was PBMCs from the stem cell graft donor, taken from the stem cell graft. The receptors come from a human donor who donated a stem cell graft to a child with acute myeloid leukemia.

V gene TRBV20-1 combines with J gene TRBJ1-2; possibly TRBD1 for D (5 bases). In germline, CDR1 is DFQATT, CDR2 SNEGSKA (reference sequence). CDR3 length equals 14 residues. V gave up 6 bases and J gave up 0 bases, with 14 bases separating them. Written as DNA, the CDR3 is TGCAGTGCCAGGGCTGCAGGCGCTAACTATGGCTACACCTTC. Its protein is CSARAAGANYGYTF.

This clonotype was found a few times. The chain joins TRBV20-1 to TRBJ1-2; 10 bases agree with TRBD1. The CDR3 extends over 13 amino acids. V dropped 2 bases and J dropped 6; count of bases not matched to a gene: 3. Germline CDR1 is DFQATT and CDR2 is SNEGSKA (reference sequence). CDR3 bases: TGCAGTGCTAGACCCGGGACAGGGGATGGCTACACCTTC. It translates to CSARPGTGDGYTF.

This clonotype was observed many times. The chain joins TRBV29-1 to TRBJ2-2; a weak D match, TRBD1 (5 bases). Germline loops: CDR1 SQVTM, CDR2 ANQGSEA. The germline V and J ends were trimmed by 5 bases and 3 bases, with 10 bases remaining between them. The CDR3 sequence is 13 residues long. This chain's CDR3 is CSVIEGDTGELFF. The CDR3 DNA reads as TGCAGCGTTATAGAAGGGGACACCGGGGAGCTGTTTTTT.

The chain joins TRBV12-3 or TRBV12-4 to TRBJ2-3; 13 positions agree with TRBD2. This CDR3 has 16 amino acids. J was trimmed by 4 bases and V by 8 bases; bases with no gene match: 9. CDR3 region: CASGSTSGRFPDTQYF. The DNA for the CDR3 is TGTGCCAGCGGGTCGACTAGCGGGAGGTTCCCAGATACGCAGTATTTT.

The sample holds a few counts of this clonotype. The V call is TRBV12-3 or TRBV12-4, the J call TRBJ2-7; 8 bases map to TRBD1. The CDR3 has 13 amino acids. With 2 bases clipped from V and 6 bases from J, the junction kept 3 bases outside the gene matches. In nucleotides, the CDR3 is TGTGCCAGCAGTTTATTCGACAGGGGCGAGCAGTACTTC. Translation: CASSLFDRGEQYF.

The chain has TRBV20-1 and TRBJ2-3; D may correspond to TRBD1 or TRBD2 (5 bases each). The V and J ends lost 7 bases and 1 base respectively, with 12 bases between them. The CDR3 extends over 13 amino acids. Germline V gives CDR1 DFQATT, CDR2 SNEGSKA (reference sequence). The CDR3 DNA sequence: TGCAGTGGAGGGGTAGGGGGCACAGATACGCAGTATTTT. Protein: CSGGVGGTDTQYF.

This clonotype was recorded a few times. The CDR3: CASRGTRTANQPQHF. The CDR3, as DNA: TGTGCCAGCAGGGGGACCAGGACTGCTAATCAGCCCCAGCATTTT. This sequence joins TRBV6-1 and TRBJ1-5; maybe TRBD1 (5 bases). CDR1 and CDR2 (germline): MNHNS, SASEGT. The length of the CDR3 is 15 residues. V was cut by 6 bases and J by 4 bases, with 16 bases left in between.

The rearrangement joins TRBV7-6 to TRBJ2-7; TRBD2 aligns across 8 bases. With 5 bases clipped from V and 2 bases from J, the junction kept 8 bases outside the gene matches. Germline lookup yields CDR1 SGHVS and CDR2 FNYEAQ. The CDR3 runs to 15 residues. CDR3 bases: TGTGCCAGCAGCCCATGGGGTAGCGGGACCTACGAGCAGTACTTC. It yields the protein CASSPWGSGTYEQYF.

V and J are TRBV6-5 and TRBJ2-1; D may be TRBD1 (6 bases). This CDR3 has 19 residues. Germline CDR1 is MNHEY and CDR2 is SVGAGI. Trimming took off 4 bases at V and 0 bases at J, with 22 bases between the two ends. CDR3 coding DNA: TGTGCCAGCAGTTTATTCTGGCGGAGAACAGGGAGCTCCTACAATGAGCAGTTCTTC. It encodes CASSLFWRRTGSSYNEQFF.

This sequence joins TRBV12-3 or TRBV12-4 and TRBJ1-1; D is possibly TRBD1 (6 bases). The CDR3 runs to 13 residues. The V end was cut by 5 bases, the J end by 1 base, with 8 bases between. The CDR3 region has the DNA TGTGCCAGCAGTCAACAGGGGAACACTGAAGCTTTCTTT. Residues: CASSQQGNTEAFF.

This clonotype showed up just a few times. The rearrangement joins TRBV9 to TRBJ2-1; 9 bases match TRBD2. In germline, CDR1 is SGDLS, CDR2 YYNGEE. The CDR3 runs to 14 residues. V lost 4 bases to trimming and J lost 7 bases; unmatched junction nucleotides: 6. In DNA form, the CDR3 reads TGTGCCAGCAGCATTAGCGGGGGCCTAAATGAGCAGTTCTTC. The encoded protein is CASSISGGLNEQFF.

V and J are TRBV20-1 and TRBJ2-3; no definite D call. Germline V CDR1 and CDR2: DFQATT, SNEGSKA (reference sequence). This CDR3 is built from 14 residues. V lost 2 bases and J 0 bases, leaving 9 bases between the germline ends. The CDR3 sequence: CSARPGPSTDTQYF. The CDR3 DNA reads TGCAGTGCTAGACCAGGCCCAAGCACAGATACGCAGTATTTT.

This clonotype appeared many times. V usage is TRBV20-1 and J usage is TRBJ2-3; 7 bases fit TRBD1. The V gene end was trimmed by 7 bases and the J gene end by 0 bases; junction bases not matched to a gene: 1. Per the germline V gene, CDR1 is DFQATT and CDR2 is SNEGSKA (reference sequence). The CDR3 is 12 residues long. CDR3 bases: TGCAGTGGACAGGGAAGCACAGATACGCAGTATTTT. It encodes CSGQGSTDTQYF.

The chain links TRBV7-9 to TRBJ2-1; D is uncertain. V gave up 1 base and J gave up 10 bases, with 11 bases separating them. This CDR3 has 13 amino acids. The germline CDR1 and CDR2 sequences are SEHNR and FQNEAQ (reference sequence). For the CDR3, the DNA is TGTGCCAGCAGCTTAGATTATGGTGGCGAGCAGTTCTTC. This gives the protein CASSLDYGGEQFF.

The chain is built from TRBV7-8 and TRBJ2-1; D might be TRBD2 (6 bases). V was cut by 2 bases and J by 4 bases, with 18 bases left in between. This CDR3 spans 17 amino acids. CDR1 SGHVS and CDR2 FQNEAQ come from the germline V gene. DNA of the CDR3: TGTGCCAGCAGCTTACCGCTTAGACTAGACCCTTACAATGAGCAGTTCTTC. It codes for CASSLPLRLDPYNEQFF.

By share, this clonotype ranks as medium-sized. This chain links TRBV15 with TRBJ2-3; TRBD2 agrees at 7 bases. Germline-derived CDR1 and CDR2 are LNHNV and YYDKDF (reference sequence). V shed 6 bases, J shed 1 base, and the junction held 4 bases outside the gene matches. The CDR3 length is 14 residues. CDR3 region: CATRSSGGTDTQYF. The CDR3, as DNA: TGTGCCACCAGGTCTAGCGGCGGCACAGATACGCAGTATTTT.

The chain couples TRBV12-3 or TRBV12-4 to TRBJ2-7, with unresolved D. The CDR3 is 11 residues long. V lost 6 bases, J lost 4 bases, and 7 bases lay in between. The CDR3 sequence: CASSNEYEQYF. The DNA for the CDR3 is TGTGCCAGCAGCAACGAATACGAGCAGTACTTC.

In this sample, this clonotype turned up a few times. This chain uses TRBV20-1 with TRBJ2-4, with a possible D match to TRBD2 (7 bases). Germline CDR1 reads DFQATT; CDR2 reads SNEGSKA (reference sequence). The CDR3 contains 15 residues. V lost 6 bases and J lost 0, with 15 bases in between. CDR3 sequence (DNA): TGCAGTGCCGTGGACGGGGGGCGAGCCAAAAACATTCAGTACTTC. Translating it yields CSAVDGGRAKNIQYF.

At least ten counts were recorded for this clonotype. The CDR3 protein is CASSQAATDTQYF. The CDR3 bases are TGCGCCAGCAGCCAAGCGGCAACAGATACGCAGTATTTT. The chain carries TRBV4-3 and TRBJ2-3, with no clear D. The CDR3 loop spans 13 amino acids. Germline CDR1 reads LGHNA; CDR2 reads YSLEER. The germline V and J ends were trimmed by 1 base and 3 bases, with 5 bases remaining between them.

The chain uses TRBV6-2 or TRBV6-3 and TRBJ2-1, with 8 nucleotides matching TRBD1. The ends lost 6 bases at V and 8 bases at J; junction bases unmatched: 9. The germline CDR1 and CDR2 sequences are MNHEY and SVGEGT. CDR3 length equals 14 residues. The DNA of the CDR3 is TGTGCCAGCAGAAAAGACAGGGGAGGCGATGAGCAGTTCTTC. This codes for CASRKDRGGDEQFF.

The rearrangement links TRBV6-2 or TRBV6-3 to TRBJ2-7; 8 positions agree with TRBD1. Trimming removed 1 base from V and 2 bases from J; junction bases left unmatched: 10. Looked up from germline, CDR1 is MNHEY and CDR2 is SVGEGT. This CDR3 has 17 residues. Written as DNA, the CDR3 is TGTGCCAGCAGTTACTTTGTGACAGGGGACCTCACCTACGAGCAGTACTTC. It translates to CASSYFVTGDLTYEQYF.

This clonotype was counted ten times or more. The V call is TRBV20-1, the J call TRBJ2-7, with 7 bases identical to TRBD2. The germline gives CDR1 DFQATT, CDR2 SNEGSKA (reference sequence). V trimming: 6 bases; J trimming: 3 bases; junction bases outside the gene matches: 14. This CDR3 region has 15 residues. The CDR3 DNA reads as TGCAGTGCCTCGGGCTCAGAGCGGGGACGCTACGAGCAGTACTTC. Translation gives CSASGSERGRYEQYF.

The CDR3 loop is CSASTSGRRNEQFF. Here the CDR3 DNA reads TGCAGTGCTTCAACTAGCGGGAGAAGGAATGAGCAGTTCTTC. This rearrangement joins TRBV20-1 to TRBJ2-1, with 11 bases that match TRBD2. In germline, CDR1 is DFQATT, CDR2 SNEGSKA (reference sequence). This CDR3 region has 14 residues. With V trimmed by 5 bases and J by 7 bases, 7 bases remained unmatched.

The gene calls are TRBV12-3 or TRBV12-4 and TRBJ2-1; 13 bases are shared with TRBD2. Trimming at V came to 6 bases and at J to 0 bases, leaving 8 bases not matched to a gene. This CDR3 spans 18 amino acids. The CDR3 sequence is CASSSGLAGLISYNEQFF. The CDR3 region has the DNA TGTGCCAGCAGCTCGGGACTAGCGGGGCTGATCTCCTACAATGAGCAGTTCTTC.

This clonotype has only a few counts. This rearrangement joins TRBV6-2 or TRBV6-3 to TRBJ2-1; D is unresolved. The CDR3 consists of 15 residues. Trimming took off 1 base at V and 6 bases at J, with 13 bases between the two ends. Per the germline V gene, CDR1 is MNHEY and CDR2 is SVGEGT. This CDR3 reads CASSYLAAAGNEQFF. DNA of the CDR3: TGTGCCAGCAGTTACTTGGCCGCTGCCGGCAATGAGCAGTTCTTC.

The chain has TRBV12-3 or TRBV12-4 and TRBJ2-2; TRBD1 agrees at 9 bases. J was trimmed by 3 bases and V by 6 bases; bases with no gene match: 5. The CDR3 spans 15 residues. CDR3 coding DNA: TGTGCCAGCAGGTCCGGGGACAGGGACACCGGGGAGCTGTTTTTT. Its translation is CASRSGDRDTGELFF.

This clonotype was recorded at least ten times. The chain uses TRBV29-1 and TRBJ1-1, with D unclear. CDR3 length: 12 amino acids. The ends were cut back, 8 bases at V and 1 base at J, with 11 bases in the middle. Germline V lookup: CDR1 SQVTM, CDR2 ANQGSEA. CDR3 in amino acids: CSIRSGNTEAFF. The CDR3 DNA reads TGCAGCATACGGAGCGGGAACACTGAAGCTTTCTTT. The full variable domain, completed using reference TRBV29-1 and TRBJ1-1, is SAVISQKPSRDICQRGTSLTIQCQVDSQVTMMFWYRQQPGQSLTLIATANQGSEATYESGFVIDKFPISRPNLTFSTLTVSNMSPEDSSIYLCSIRSGNTEAFFGQGTRLTVV.

The chain couples TRBV5-1 to TRBJ1-1; 10 bases are shared with TRBD1. Losses at the gene ends were 4 bases for V and 3 bases for J; bases not matched to a gene: 9. CDR3 length equals 16 residues. CDR1 and CDR2 from the germline V gene are SGHRS and YFSETQ. CDR3 amino acids: CASSQGQGVVDTEAFF. CDR3 DNA: TGCGCCAGCAGCCAAGGACAGGGGGTGGTTGACACTGAAGCTTTCTTT.

The chain links TRBV5-1 to TRBJ2-5; D is possibly TRBD1 or TRBD2 (7 bases each). CDR1 and CDR2 from the germline V gene are SGHRS and YFSETQ. The CDR3 runs 15 residues. The ends were cut back, 6 bases at V and 2 bases at J, with 17 bases in the middle. CDR3 DNA: TGCGCCAGCACCTCAAGCGGGACAGCTCAAGAGACCCAGTACTTC. Protein: CASTSSGTAQETQYF. Full variable domain (missing parts from reference TRBV5-1 and TRBJ2-5): KAGVTQTPRYLIKTRGQQVTLSCSPISGHRSVSWYQQTPGQGLQFLFEYFSETQRNKGNFPGRFSGRQFSNSRSEMNVSTLELGDSALYLCASTSSGTAQETQYFGPGTRLLVL.

The J gene is TRBJ1-2, the V gene TRBV27; D not certain. Trimming cost V 10 bases and J 7 bases, with 16 bases left between them. This CDR3 has 12 residues. Looked up from germline, CDR1 is MNHEY and CDR2 is SMNVEV (reference sequence). CDR3 sequence reads: CATKVGLAGYTF. DNA for the CDR3: TGTGCCACCAAAGTCGGACTCGCTGGCTACACCTTC.

CDR3 in DNA: TGTGCCAGCGGACAGAACACTGAAGCTTTCTTT. It specifies CASGQNTEAFF. The chain combines TRBV7-9 with TRBJ1-1, with a weak D call TRBD1 (5 bases). Germline lookup yields CDR1 SEHNR and CDR2 FQNEAQ (reference sequence). CDR3 length: 11 amino acids. The V and J ends lost 8 bases and 1 base respectively, with 5 bases between them.